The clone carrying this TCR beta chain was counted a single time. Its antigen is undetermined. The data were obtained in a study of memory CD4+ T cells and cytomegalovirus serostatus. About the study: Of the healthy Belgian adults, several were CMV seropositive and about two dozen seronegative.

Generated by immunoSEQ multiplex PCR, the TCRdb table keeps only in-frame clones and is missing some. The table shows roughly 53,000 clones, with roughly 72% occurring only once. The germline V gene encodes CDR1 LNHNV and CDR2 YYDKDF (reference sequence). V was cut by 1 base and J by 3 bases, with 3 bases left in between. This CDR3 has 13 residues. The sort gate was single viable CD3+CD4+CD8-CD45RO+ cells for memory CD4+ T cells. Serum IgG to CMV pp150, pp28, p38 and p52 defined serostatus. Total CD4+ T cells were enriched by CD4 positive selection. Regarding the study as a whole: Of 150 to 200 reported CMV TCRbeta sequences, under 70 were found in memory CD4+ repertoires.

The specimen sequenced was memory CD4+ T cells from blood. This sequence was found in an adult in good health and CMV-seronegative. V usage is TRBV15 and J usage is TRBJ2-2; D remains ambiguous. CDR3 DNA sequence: TGTGCCACCAGCAGAGGGGACACCGGGGAGCTGTTTTTT. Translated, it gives CATSRGDTGELFF.